This passage covers 20 T cell receptor beta chains from one sample sequenced in a study of blood T cell repertoires in COVID-19. TCRdb's table, derived via immunoSEQ multiplex PCR, lists solely in-frame clones and lacks some. The profile covers 110,000 or so clones, with approximately 88% appearing a single time and roughly 2.5% taken by the ten largest. The sequenced material came from peripheral blood. All receptors derive from a human donor in a cohort sampled during active COVID-19.

J is TRBJ1-3 and V is TRBV6-5, with a tentative D call TRBD1 (6 bases). There are 14 residues in the CDR3. Germline V CDR1 and CDR2: MNHEY, SVGAGI. V gave up 6 bases and J gave up 5 bases, with 14 bases separating them. CDR3 bases: TGTGCCAGCAGCCCCGACAGGAATCGAAACACCATATATTTT. Encoded protein: CASSPDRNRNTIYF.

The rearrangement joins TRBV28 to TRBJ2-5; 9 positions match TRBD1. V was clipped by 5 bases and J by 5 bases; unmatched bases: 9. The CDR3 runs to 15 residues. Germline V CDR1 and CDR2: MDHEN, SYDVKM. The CDR3 coding sequence is TGTGCCAGCAGTACACCGGGACAGGGTGTCGAGACCCAGTACTTC. Amino acid sequence: CASSTPGQGVETQYF.

This chain links TRBV6-5 with TRBJ2-5, with a possible D match to TRBD1 (6 bases). Trimming removed 6 bases at V and 5 bases at J, with 16 bases between. Germline V CDR1 and CDR2: MNHEY, SVGAGI. The CDR3 has 14 amino acids. The CDR3 loop is CASRRGGSWETQYF. Here the CDR3 DNA reads TGTGCCAGCAGGAGAGGGGGTAGTTGGGAGACCCAGTACTTC.

In its sample, this clone was seen a few times. The V call is TRBV19, the J call TRBJ1-5; no definite D call. The CDR3 spans 17 residues. Trimming removed 1 base from V and 1 base from J, with 14 bases in between. CDR1 is LNHDA, CDR2 SQIVND, per germline (reference sequence). CDR3 sequence (DNA): TGTGCCAGTAGTATAGTATCGGGGAGAGACAGCAATCAGCCCCAGCATTTT. Translation gives CASSIVSGRDSNQPQHF. The entire variable domain, with the rest obtained from reference TRBV19 and TRBJ1-5, is as follows: DGGITQSPKYLFRKEGQNVTLSCEQNLNHDAMYWYRQDPGQGLRLIYYSQIVNDFQKGDIAEGYSVSREKKESFPLTVTSAQKNPTAFYLCASSIVSGRDSNQPQHFGDGTRLSIL.

This chain connects TRBV5-4 to TRBJ1-2; the D gene is possibly TRBD1 (6 bases). The CDR3 is 16 amino acids. Germline CDR1 SGHNT, CDR2 YYREEE (reference sequence). V lost 4 bases and J lost 4, with 20 bases in between. The CDR3 nucleotides are TGTGCCAGCAGCCCTGATATTGGACAGTCGAGCTATGGCTACACCTTC. Translation: CASSPDIGQSSYGYTF.

CDR3: CASRDGGPNYEQYF. Here the CDR3 DNA reads TGTGCCAGCAGGGACGGGGGACCGAACTACGAGCAGTACTTC. V usage is TRBV27 and J usage is TRBJ2-7; possible D gene TRBD2, 6 bases. Germline V gene sequence: CDR1 MNHEY, CDR2 SMNVEV (reference sequence). V was pared by 6 bases and J by 3 bases, with 15 bases between. This CDR3 region has 14 residues.

The V and J genes are TRBV5-1 and TRBJ2-1, with D maybe TRBD2 (6 bases). The germline gives CDR1 SGHRS, CDR2 YFSETQ. This CDR3 has 14 residues. Trimming removed 3 bases from V and 5 bases from J, with 12 bases in between. CDR3 loop: CASSSGLPNNEQFF. The CDR3 DNA is TGCGCCAGCAGCTCGGGACTTCCCAACAATGAGCAGTTCTTC.

The chain carries TRBV10-3 and TRBJ2-7; the match to TRBD2 covers 10 bases. Unmatched junction bases numbered 4, after V lost 8 bases and J lost 0 bases. The CDR3 sequence is 14 residues long. Germline lookup yields CDR1 ENHRY and CDR2 SYGVKD. CDR3 coding DNA: TGTGCCATCTCAGCTAGCGGGGGCTCCTACGAGCAGTACTTC. Protein: CAISASGGSYEQYF.

The chain employs TRBV28 and TRBJ2-1, with 10 bases identical to TRBD2. Germline lookup yields CDR1 MDHEN and CDR2 SYDVKM. This CDR3 has 14 amino acids. With V trimmed by 4 bases and J by 5 bases, 2 bases remained unmatched. The CDR3 DNA reads TGTGCCAGCAGTTGGACTAGCGGAGACAATGAGCAGTTCTTC. Translation gives CASSWTSGDNEQFF. The full variable domain, its missing parts supplied by reference TRBV28 and TRBJ2-1, is DVKVTQSSRYLVKRTGEKVFLECVQDMDHENMFWYRQDPGLGLRLIYFSYDVKMKEKGDIPEGYSVSREKKERFSLILESASTNQTSMYLCASSWTSGDNEQFFGPGTRLTVL.

The chain is built from TRBV18 and TRBJ1-2; 7 nucleotides agree with TRBD1. This CDR3 contains 14 residues. The germline gives CDR1 KGHSH, CDR2 LQKENI. The junction had 3 bases not matched to a gene; V was cut back by 4 bases and J by 1 base. CDR3 sequence: CASSRSGGNYGYTF. CDR3 bases: TGTGCCAGCTCACGGTCAGGGGGTAACTATGGCTACACCTTC.

This clone came up a few times. The chain uses TRBV7-3 and TRBJ2-1, with D tentatively TRBD2 (5 bases). Germline-derived CDR1 and CDR2 are SGHTA and FQGTGA. The CDR3 extends over 14 amino acids. V gave up 5 bases and J gave up 9 bases, with 17 bases separating them. The CDR3 nucleotides are TGTGCCAGCAGCCCCCATGAGGGTATTAGTGAGCAGTTCTTC. This translates into CASSPHEGISEQFF.

A few counts support this clone. This chain uses TRBV27 with TRBJ1-5; no reliable D call. The CDR3 totals 14 residues. Per germline, CDR1 MNHEY and CDR2 SMNVEV (reference sequence). V was trimmed by 7 bases and J by 2 bases, leaving 12 bases between them. CDR3 nucleotides: TGTGCCAGCACCCAAGCCGGTGGCAATCAGCCCCAGCATTTT. This codes for CASTQAGGNQPQHF.

This rearrangement joins TRBV12-3 or TRBV12-4 to TRBJ2-1; D unresolved. Between the trimmed V and J ends, which lost 7 bases and 5 bases, there was a span of 12 bases. This CDR3 contains 13 residues. This CDR3 is CASTPAENNEQFF. The CDR3 DNA follows: TGTGCCAGCACCCCGGCGGAAAACAATGAGCAGTTCTTC.

This clone was counted a single time. The chain links TRBV19 to TRBJ1-5, with 8 nucleotides matching TRBD1. V was clipped by 6 bases and J by 0 bases; unmatched bases: 10. The germline CDR1 and CDR2 sequences are LNHDA and SQIVND (reference sequence). The CDR3 contains 17 residues. The DNA for the CDR3 is TGTGCCAGTAGGCAACGCCGTGACAGGGGTAGCAATCAGCCCCAGCATTTT. Amino acids: CASRQRRDRGSNQPQHF.

The J gene is TRBJ2-5, the V gene TRBV7-6; a possible D gene is TRBD1 (5 bases). Germline-derived CDR1 and CDR2 are SGHVS and FNYEAQ. Trimming took 1 base from V and 1 from J, leaving 10 bases between them. This CDR3 has 15 residues. CDR3 loop: CASSLGGISQETQYF. CDR3 DNA sequence: TGTGCCAGCAGCTTAGGGGGCATATCCCAAGAGACCCAGTACTTC.

V and J are TRBV3-1 (or the pseudogene TRBV3-2) and TRBJ2-5; 8 bases agree with TRBD2. In germline, CDR1 is LGHDT, CDR2 YNNKEL (reference sequence). This CDR3 contains 14 residues. V lost 6 bases and J lost 1; bases outside the gene matches: 4. CDR3 residues: CASRYGGGQETQYF. CDR3 sequence (DNA): TGTGCCAGCAGGTACGGGGGGGGCCAAGAGACCCAGTACTTC.

V is TRBV6-4 and J is TRBJ1-5; no clear D. Trimming shortened V by 4 bases and J by 4 bases, and 8 bases separated the two germline ends. Germline CDR1 reads MRHNA; CDR2 reads SNTAGT. The CDR3 totals 13 residues. The CDR3 is CASSVSRNQPQHF. As DNA, the CDR3 is TGTGCCAGCAGTGTTTCGAGAAATCAGCCCCAGCATTTT.

This clone was counted only a few times. The chain recombines TRBV19 with TRBJ1-1; 11 bases match TRBD1. This CDR3 region has 17 residues. The germline CDR1 and CDR2 sequences are LNHDA and SQIVND (reference sequence). Unmatched junction bases numbered 7, after V lost 3 bases and J lost 1 base. CDR3 in amino acids: CASSMGTGGLRNTEAFF. In nucleotides, the CDR3 is TGTGCCAGTAGTATGGGGACAGGGGGACTGAGGAACACTGAAGCTTTCTTT. Together with reference TRBV19 and TRBJ1-1, the CDR3 gives the full variable domain: DGGITQSPKYLFRKEGQNVTLSCEQNLNHDAMYWYRQDPGQGLRLIYYSQIVNDFQKGDIAEGYSVSREKKESFPLTVTSAQKNPTAFYLCASSMGTGGLRNTEAFFGQGTRLTVV.

The chain couples TRBV5-1 to TRBJ1-1; TRBD1 agrees at 7 bases. The V gene's germline CDR1 is SGHRS and CDR2 YFSETQ. The CDR3 runs 14 residues. With V trimmed by 4 bases and J by 3 bases, 6 bases remained unmatched. CDR3 nucleotide sequence: TGCGCCAGCAGCCCAAGGGGGCCGGACACTGAAGCTTTCTTT. Its translation: CASSPRGPDTEAFF.

V gene TRBV25-1 combines with J gene TRBJ1-1, with no clear D. With 1 base removed from V and 3 bases from J, the gap between germline ends came to 6 bases. CDR1 and CDR2 from the germline V gene are MGHDK and SYGVNS. The CDR3 is made up of 13 amino acids. CDR3 protein: CASSEWLDTEAFF. The CDR3 DNA reads TGTGCCAGCAGTGAATGGCTCGACACTGAAGCTTTCTTT.